The 16 T cell receptor beta chains listed next were all sequenced from one sample in a study of regulatory T cells in long-lasting Graves disease. Time point indicated: persistent/refractory GD, antithyroid drugs over 5 years with positive TRAb. The TCR library was prepared using RNA isolated from PBMCs. The TCR beta library used iRepertoire HTBI primers with Arm-PCR amplification of CDR3. Via MiXCR, TCRdb re-called the multiplex PCR reads, giving one row per CDR3 protein. The sample includes some 370,000 distinct CDR3 sequences, less than 25% of them seen just once. This specimen was peripheral blood mononuclear cells (PBMCs), taken when the disease was refractory, from a patient treated with antithyroid drugs. These receptors originate from a female donor with Graves disease.

This clonotype was observed at least ten times. The chain uses TRBV28 and TRBJ2-5, with D perhaps being TRBD1 or TRBD2 (5 bases each). Germline-derived CDR1 and CDR2 are MDHEN and SYDVKM. Trimming left V 6 bases short and J 5 bases short, with 16 bases between. This CDR3 spans 14 amino acids. CDR3 nucleotides: TGTGCCAGCAGGGGGCCGAGCAGCGGCGAGACCCAGTACTTC. Encoded protein: CASRGPSSGETQYF.

This clonotype was recorded only once. V and J are TRBV7-9 and TRBJ2-7, with unresolved D. The CDR3 spans 16 residues. V lost 6 bases, J lost 2 bases, and 20 bases lay in between. Per germline, CDR1 SEHNR and CDR2 FQNEAQ (reference sequence). CDR3 bases: TGTGCCAGCAGTTACTCGGTCGCGTCCGGTCCCTACGAGCAGTACTTC. Amino acid sequence: CASSYSVASGPYEQYF.

The V and J genes are TRBV4-3 and TRBJ2-1; 7 bases agree with TRBD2. The CDR3 extends over 15 amino acids. The V and J ends lost 1 base and 1 base, in that order; junction bases with no gene match: 1. Germline CDR1 reads LGHNA; CDR2 reads YSLEER. CDR3 DNA: TGCGCCAGCAGCCAAGCTAGCGGTTCCTACAATGAGCAGTTCTTC. This codes for CASSQASGSYNEQFF.

This clonotype counts as medium-sized. One end of the junction is discordant with germline, which a read error may explain. The chain links TRBV19 to TRBJ1-2; D is perhaps TRBD1 (6 bases). There are 13 residues in the CDR3. Germline CDR1 is LNHDA and CDR2 is SQIVND (reference sequence). The CDR3, as DNA: TGTGCCAGTAGTTTCGGGACCTCAGGGGCGGTCTTCTTC. It encodes CASSFGTSGAVFF. Full variable domain (missing parts from reference TRBV19 and TRBJ1-2): DGGITQSPKYLFRKEGQNVTLSCEQNLNHDAMYWYRQDPGQGLRLIYYSQIVNDFQKGDIAEGYSVSREKKESFPLTVTSAQKNPTAFYLCASSFGTSGAVFFGSGTRLTVV.

The genes are TRBV27 and TRBJ2-6; TRBD2 is a possible D gene (5 bases). The CDR3 covers 17 residues. Germline CDR1 is MNHEY and CDR2 is SMNVEV (reference sequence). With 7 bases removed from V and 0 bases from J, the gap between germline ends came to 16 bases. The CDR3: CASIQDSPLSGANVLTF. DNA for the CDR3: TGTGCCAGCATCCAGGACTCGCCACTCTCTGGGGCCAACGTCCTGACTTTC.

In its sample, this clonotype was seen many times. The genes are TRBV12-3 or TRBV12-4 and TRBJ1-1, with a possible D match to TRBD1 (5 bases). Trimming left V 4 bases short and J 1 base short, with 13 bases between. This CDR3 comprises 15 residues. CDR3 sequence reads: CASSSFQGGNTEAFF. The CDR3 DNA sequence: TGTGCCAGCAGTTCATTCCAGGGCGGGAACACTGAAGCTTTCTTT.

The sample holds a few counts of this clonotype. The gene calls are TRBV30 and TRBJ1-3; no definite D call. The CDR3 totals 15 residues. Germline lookup yields CDR1 GTSNPN and CDR2 SVGIG (reference sequence). The V end lost 0 bases, the J end lost 2 bases, and 11 bases lay between the germline ends. This CDR3 is CAWSVGLTPGNTIYF. CDR3 bases: TGTGCCTGGAGTGTGGGCCTGACCCCTGGAAACACCATATATTTT.

There are a few counts of this clonotype. The chain has TRBV30 and TRBJ2-7, with D perhaps being TRBD1 or TRBD2 (5 bases each). The CDR3 runs 13 residues. V was trimmed by 3 bases and J by 6 bases, leaving 15 bases between them. Germline V gives CDR1 GTSNPN, CDR2 SVGIG (reference sequence). The CDR3 region is CAWRGTETSEQYF. CDR3 sequence (DNA): TGTGCCTGGAGAGGGACGGAGACCTCCGAGCAGTACTTC.

V and J are TRBV7-9 and TRBJ2-7; 11 bases are a match to TRBD2. CDR1 is SEHNR, CDR2 FQNEAQ, per germline (reference sequence). J gave up 3 bases and V 4 bases, and 5 bases lay outside the gene matches. The CDR3 length is 15 residues. In nucleotides, the CDR3 is TGTGCCAGCAGCTCTCCCGGGACTAGCGGCTACGAGCAGTACTTC. It yields the protein CASSSPGTSGYEQYF.

The chain recombines TRBV20-1 with TRBJ2-2; D unresolved. There are 15 residues in the CDR3. Trimming took 2 bases from V and 0 from J, leaving 10 bases between them. CDR1 is DFQATT, CDR2 SNEGSKA, per germline (reference sequence). Here the CDR3 DNA reads TGCAGTGCTAGAAAAAGGATCTCGAACACCGGGGAGCTGTTTTTT. Protein sequence: CSARKRISNTGELFF.

This clonotype was detected only a few times. The V and J genes are TRBV20-1 and TRBJ2-7, with 10 nucleotides matching TRBD2. The CDR3 has 17 residues. Germline V CDR1 and CDR2: DFQATT, SNEGSKA (reference sequence). Losses at the gene ends were 3 bases for V and 0 bases for J; bases not matched to a gene: 11. CDR3 nucleotide sequence: TGCAGTGCTAGCCCCTCGGGACTAGCGAGTCGCTCCTACGAGCAGTACTTC. Translated: CSASPSGLASRSYEQYF.

The chain is built from TRBV29-1 and TRBJ2-5; D ambiguous. CDR1 is SQVTM and CDR2 is ANQGSEA in the germline V gene. This CDR3 comprises 15 residues. V was cut by 4 bases and J by 3 bases, with 18 bases left in between. The CDR3 coding sequence is TGCAGCGTTGCCCGGGCACTCCTATCCGAAGAGACCCAGTACTTC. As protein: CSVARALLSEETQYF. The full variable domain, rest sourced from reference TRBV29-1 and TRBJ2-5, is SAVISQKPSRDICQRGTSLTIQCQVDSQVTMMFWYRQQPGQSLTLIATANQGSEATYESGFVIDKFPISRPNLTFSTLTVSNMSPEDSSIYLCSVARALLSEETQYFGPGTRLLVL.

This clonotype has a count of ten or more. The V gene is TRBV6-1, the J gene TRBJ1-3; no reliable D call. The CDR3 length is 15 residues. The germline gives CDR1 MNHNS, CDR2 SASEGT. The ends were cut back, 2 bases at V and 0 bases at J, with 8 bases in the middle. CDR3 in DNA: TGTGCCAGCAGTGAACAGGCGAGCTCTGGAAACACCATATATTTT. Translated, it gives CASSEQASSGNTIYF.

In its sample, this clonotype was seen many times. V and J are TRBV7-2 and TRBJ1-4, with a tentative D call TRBD1 (6 bases). Between the trimmed V and J ends, which lost 4 bases and 3 bases, there was a span of 12 bases. This CDR3 has 15 residues. Germline V lookup: CDR1 SGHTA, CDR2 FQGNSA. DNA of the CDR3: TGTGCCAGCAGCTGGAGGGGGTTTGCTAATGAAAAACTGTTTTTT. This gives the protein CASSWRGFANEKLFF.

This sequence joins TRBV19 and TRBJ2-3; 13 bases agree with TRBD2. Per germline, CDR1 LNHDA and CDR2 SQIVND (reference sequence). J was trimmed by 4 bases and V by 1 base; bases with no gene match: 8. CDR3 length: 18 amino acids. The CDR3 spells CASSIARTSGSRPDTQYF. CDR3 nucleotide sequence: TGTGCCAGTAGTATAGCCAGGACTAGCGGGAGTCGCCCAGATACGCAGTATTTT.

At least ten counts were recorded for this clonotype. The gene calls are TRBV6-1 and TRBJ1-6; D gene unclear. V was trimmed by 7 bases and J by 5 bases, leaving 12 bases between them. Germline V gene sequence: CDR1 MNHNS, CDR2 SASEGT. The CDR3 sequence is 14 residues long. The CDR3 DNA follows: TGTGCCAGCACTAACGCGGCTGATAATTCACCCCTCCACTTT. Amino acid sequence: CASTNAADNSPLHF.